This T cell receptor beta chain was documented in a study of T cell clones after liver transplantation. Some clones are missing from TCRdb's copy, which holds only in-frame ones; the method was immunoSEQ multiplex PCR. Counted here are over 90,000 clones, around four fifths occurring once; the ten biggest clones make up around 3%. The germline CDR1 and CDR2 sequences are SGHNT and YYREEE (reference sequence). The CDR3 spans 13 residues. V shed 4 bases and J shed 3 bases, with 11 bases lying between them. The J gene is TRBJ2-7, the V gene TRBV5-4, with a weak D call TRBD1 (5 bases). The sequences come from CD4+ T cells from blood, collected approximately 43 months after liver transplant. This TCR was recovered from a human patient who received a liver transplant. Some T cells may have come from the graft donor. CDR3 DNA sequence: TGTGCCAGCAGCGCGACCCAGGGCTACGAGCAGTACTTC. It yields the protein CASSATQGYEQYF.